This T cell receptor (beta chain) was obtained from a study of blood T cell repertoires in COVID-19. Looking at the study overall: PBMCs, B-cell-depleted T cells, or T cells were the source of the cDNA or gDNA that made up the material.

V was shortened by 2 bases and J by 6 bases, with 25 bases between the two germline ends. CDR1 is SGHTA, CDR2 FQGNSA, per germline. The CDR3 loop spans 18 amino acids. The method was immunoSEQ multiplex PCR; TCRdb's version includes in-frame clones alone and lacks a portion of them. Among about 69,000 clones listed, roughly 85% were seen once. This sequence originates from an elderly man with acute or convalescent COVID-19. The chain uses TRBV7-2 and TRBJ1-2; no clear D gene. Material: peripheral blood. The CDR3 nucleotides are TGTGCCAGCAGCTTACAACTGATCTTTAGAAGCGCCGCCGATGGCTACACCTTC. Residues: CASSLQLIFRSAADGYTF. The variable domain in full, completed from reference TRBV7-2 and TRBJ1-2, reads GAGVSQSPSNKVTEKGKDVELRCDPISGHTALYWYRQSLGQGLEFLIYFQGNSAPDKSGLPSDRFSAERTGGSVSTLTIQRTQQEDSAVYLCASSLQLIFRSAADGYTFGSGTRLTVV.